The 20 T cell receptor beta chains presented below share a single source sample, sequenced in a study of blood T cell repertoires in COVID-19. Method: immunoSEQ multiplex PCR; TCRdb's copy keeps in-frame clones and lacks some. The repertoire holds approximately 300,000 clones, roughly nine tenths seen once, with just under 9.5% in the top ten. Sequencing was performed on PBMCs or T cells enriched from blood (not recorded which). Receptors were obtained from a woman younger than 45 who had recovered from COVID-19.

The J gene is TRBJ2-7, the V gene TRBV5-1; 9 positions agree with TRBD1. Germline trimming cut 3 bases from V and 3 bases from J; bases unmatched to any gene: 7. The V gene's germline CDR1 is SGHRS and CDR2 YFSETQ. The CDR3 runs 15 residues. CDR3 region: CASSSWLGQGYEQYF. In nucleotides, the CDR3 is TGCGCCAGCAGCTCGTGGTTGGGACAGGGCTACGAGCAGTACTTC.

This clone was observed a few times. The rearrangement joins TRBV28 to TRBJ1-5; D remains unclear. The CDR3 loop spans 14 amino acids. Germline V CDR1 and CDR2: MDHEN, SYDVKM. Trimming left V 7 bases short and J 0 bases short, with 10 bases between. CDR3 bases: TGTGCCAGCATCACTCTTTCTAGCAATCAGCCCCAGCATTTT. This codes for CASITLSSNQPQHF.

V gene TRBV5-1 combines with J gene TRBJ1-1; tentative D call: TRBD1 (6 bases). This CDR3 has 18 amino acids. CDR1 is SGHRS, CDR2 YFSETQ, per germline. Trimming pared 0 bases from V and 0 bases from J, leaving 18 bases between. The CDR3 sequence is CASSLARDTRTMNTEAFF. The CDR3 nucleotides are TGCGCCAGCAGCTTGGCCCGGGACACCAGGACAATGAACACTGAAGCTTTCTTT.

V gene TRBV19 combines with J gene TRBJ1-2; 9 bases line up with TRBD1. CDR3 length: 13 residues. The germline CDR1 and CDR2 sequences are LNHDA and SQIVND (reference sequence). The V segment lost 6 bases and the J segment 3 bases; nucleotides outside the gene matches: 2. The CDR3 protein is CASRWDRDYGYTF. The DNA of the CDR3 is TGTGCCAGTAGGTGGGACAGGGACTATGGCTACACCTTC.

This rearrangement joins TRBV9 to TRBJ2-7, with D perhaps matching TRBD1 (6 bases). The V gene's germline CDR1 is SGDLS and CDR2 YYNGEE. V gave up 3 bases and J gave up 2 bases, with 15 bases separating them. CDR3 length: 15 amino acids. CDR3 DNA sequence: TGTGCCAGCAGCGAGAGCACAGGGTCCGCCTACGAGCAGTACTTC. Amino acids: CASSESTGSAYEQYF. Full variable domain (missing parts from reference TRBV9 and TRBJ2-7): DSGVTQTPKHLITATGQRVTLRCSPRSGDLSVYWYQQSLDQGLQFLIQYYNGEERAKGNILERFSAQQFPDLHSELNLSSLELGDSALYFCASSESTGSAYEQYFGPGTRLTVT.

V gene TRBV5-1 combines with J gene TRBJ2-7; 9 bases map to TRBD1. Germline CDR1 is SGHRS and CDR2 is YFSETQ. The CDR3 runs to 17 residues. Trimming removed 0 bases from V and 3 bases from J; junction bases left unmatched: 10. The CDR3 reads CASSLDFWTGESYEQYF. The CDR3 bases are TGCGCCAGCAGCTTGGATTTTTGGACAGGGGAAAGCTACGAGCAGTACTTC. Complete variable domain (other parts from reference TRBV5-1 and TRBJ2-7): KAGVTQTPRYLIKTRGQQVTLSCSPISGHRSVSWYQQTPGQGLQFLFEYFSETQRNKGNFPGRFSGRQFSNSRSEMNVSTLELGDSALYLCASSLDFWTGESYEQYFGPGTRLTVT.

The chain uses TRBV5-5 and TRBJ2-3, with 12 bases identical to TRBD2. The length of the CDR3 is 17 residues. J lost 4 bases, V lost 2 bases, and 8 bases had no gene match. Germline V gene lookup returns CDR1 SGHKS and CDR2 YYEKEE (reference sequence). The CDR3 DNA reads TGTGCCAGCAGCTTAGCTCGGACTAGCGGGGTCCCAGATACGCAGTATTTT. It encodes CASSLARTSGVPDTQYF.

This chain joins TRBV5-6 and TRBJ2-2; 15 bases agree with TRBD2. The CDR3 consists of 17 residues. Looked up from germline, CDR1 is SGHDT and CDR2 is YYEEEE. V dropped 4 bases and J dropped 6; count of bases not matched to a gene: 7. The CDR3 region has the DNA TGTGCCAGCAGCCCCCCTTGGACTAGCGGGGGGGCCGGGGAGCTGTTTTTT. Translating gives CASSPPWTSGGAGELFF.

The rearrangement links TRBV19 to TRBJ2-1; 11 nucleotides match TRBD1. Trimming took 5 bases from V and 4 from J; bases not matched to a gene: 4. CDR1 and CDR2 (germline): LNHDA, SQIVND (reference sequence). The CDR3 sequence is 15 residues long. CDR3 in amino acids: CASSSGQGAYNEQFF. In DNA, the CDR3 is TGTGCCAGTAGTTCCGGACAGGGGGCTTACAATGAGCAGTTCTTC.

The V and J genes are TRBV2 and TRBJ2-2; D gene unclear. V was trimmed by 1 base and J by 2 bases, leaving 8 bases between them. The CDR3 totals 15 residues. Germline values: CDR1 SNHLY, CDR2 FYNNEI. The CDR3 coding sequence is TGTGCCAGCAGTGAAGACTCTCTAAACACCGGGGAGCTGTTTTTT. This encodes CASSEDSLNTGELFF.

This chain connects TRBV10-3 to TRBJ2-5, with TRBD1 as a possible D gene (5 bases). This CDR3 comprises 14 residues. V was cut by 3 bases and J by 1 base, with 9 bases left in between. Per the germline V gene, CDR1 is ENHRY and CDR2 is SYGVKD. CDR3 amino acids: CAISDKGRQETQYF. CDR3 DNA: TGTGCCATCAGTGACAAGGGGCGCCAAGAGACCCAGTACTTC.

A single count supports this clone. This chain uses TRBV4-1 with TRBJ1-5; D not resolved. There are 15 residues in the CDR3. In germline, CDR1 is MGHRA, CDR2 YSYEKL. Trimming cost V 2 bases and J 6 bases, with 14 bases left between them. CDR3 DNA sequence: TGCGCCAGCAGCCAAACATCTTTGGGGAGTCAGCCCCAGCATTTT. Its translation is CASSQTSLGSQPQHF.

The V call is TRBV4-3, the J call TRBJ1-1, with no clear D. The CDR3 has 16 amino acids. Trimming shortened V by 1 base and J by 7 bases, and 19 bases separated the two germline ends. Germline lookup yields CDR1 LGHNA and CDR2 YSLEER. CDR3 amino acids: CASSQGPSRQGFEAFF. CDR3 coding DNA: TGCGCCAGCAGCCAAGGGCCCAGCAGGCAAGGATTTGAAGCTTTCTTT.

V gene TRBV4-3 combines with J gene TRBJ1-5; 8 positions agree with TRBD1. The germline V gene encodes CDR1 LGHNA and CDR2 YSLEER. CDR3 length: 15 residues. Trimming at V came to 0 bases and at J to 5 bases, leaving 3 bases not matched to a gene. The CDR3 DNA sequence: TGCGCCAGCAGCCAAGATCCGACAGGGGATCAGCCCCAGCATTTT. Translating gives CASSQDPTGDQPQHF.

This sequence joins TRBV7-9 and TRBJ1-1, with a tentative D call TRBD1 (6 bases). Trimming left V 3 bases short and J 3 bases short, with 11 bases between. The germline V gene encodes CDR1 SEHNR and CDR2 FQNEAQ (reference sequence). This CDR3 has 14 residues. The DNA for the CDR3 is TGTGCCAGCAGCTTCGGGGGGCAAGACACTGAAGCTTTCTTT. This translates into CASSFGGQDTEAFF.

CDR3 bases: TGTGCCAGCATGGACAGGCGGAACTCCTACGAGCAGTACTTC. The encoded protein is CASMDRRNSYEQYF. This rearrangement joins TRBV7-2 to TRBJ2-7; 7 positions match TRBD1. The germline V gene encodes CDR1 SGHTA and CDR2 FQGNSA. Trimming took 7 bases from V and 0 from J; bases not matched to a gene: 6. This CDR3 has 14 residues.

The CDR3 protein is CASSPDSEYGYTF. As DNA, the CDR3 is TGTGCCAGCTCACCAGACAGTGAATATGGCTACACCTTC. V gene TRBV18 combines with J gene TRBJ1-2; D is possibly TRBD1 (5 bases). Germline V gene data show CDR1 as KGHSH and CDR2 as LQKENI. The V end lost 2 bases, the J end lost 5 bases, and 9 bases lay between the germline ends. The CDR3 has 13 amino acids.

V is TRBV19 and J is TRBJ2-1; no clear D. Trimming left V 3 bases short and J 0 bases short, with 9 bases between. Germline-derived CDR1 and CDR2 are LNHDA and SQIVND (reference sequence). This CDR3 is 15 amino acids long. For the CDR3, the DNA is TGTGCCAGTAGTATTGGTCGGAGCTCCTACAATGAGCAGTTCTTC. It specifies CASSIGRSSYNEQFF.

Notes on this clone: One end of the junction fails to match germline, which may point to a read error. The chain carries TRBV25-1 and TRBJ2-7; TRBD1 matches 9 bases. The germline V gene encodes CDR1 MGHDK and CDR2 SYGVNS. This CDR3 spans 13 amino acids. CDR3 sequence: CASSAARGDRVHF. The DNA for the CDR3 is TGTGCCAGCAGTGCAGCTCGGGGGGACAGGGTTCACTTC.

CDR3 loop: CASSFNTGVGNTIYF. In DNA form, the CDR3 reads TGCGCCAGCAGCTTTAATACAGGGGTTGGAAACACCATATATTTT. V is TRBV5-1 and J is TRBJ1-3; 7 bases are a match to TRBD1. Germline CDR1 and CDR2: SGHRS and YFSETQ. This CDR3 comprises 15 residues. The V segment lost 2 bases and the J segment 3 bases; nucleotides outside the gene matches: 5.